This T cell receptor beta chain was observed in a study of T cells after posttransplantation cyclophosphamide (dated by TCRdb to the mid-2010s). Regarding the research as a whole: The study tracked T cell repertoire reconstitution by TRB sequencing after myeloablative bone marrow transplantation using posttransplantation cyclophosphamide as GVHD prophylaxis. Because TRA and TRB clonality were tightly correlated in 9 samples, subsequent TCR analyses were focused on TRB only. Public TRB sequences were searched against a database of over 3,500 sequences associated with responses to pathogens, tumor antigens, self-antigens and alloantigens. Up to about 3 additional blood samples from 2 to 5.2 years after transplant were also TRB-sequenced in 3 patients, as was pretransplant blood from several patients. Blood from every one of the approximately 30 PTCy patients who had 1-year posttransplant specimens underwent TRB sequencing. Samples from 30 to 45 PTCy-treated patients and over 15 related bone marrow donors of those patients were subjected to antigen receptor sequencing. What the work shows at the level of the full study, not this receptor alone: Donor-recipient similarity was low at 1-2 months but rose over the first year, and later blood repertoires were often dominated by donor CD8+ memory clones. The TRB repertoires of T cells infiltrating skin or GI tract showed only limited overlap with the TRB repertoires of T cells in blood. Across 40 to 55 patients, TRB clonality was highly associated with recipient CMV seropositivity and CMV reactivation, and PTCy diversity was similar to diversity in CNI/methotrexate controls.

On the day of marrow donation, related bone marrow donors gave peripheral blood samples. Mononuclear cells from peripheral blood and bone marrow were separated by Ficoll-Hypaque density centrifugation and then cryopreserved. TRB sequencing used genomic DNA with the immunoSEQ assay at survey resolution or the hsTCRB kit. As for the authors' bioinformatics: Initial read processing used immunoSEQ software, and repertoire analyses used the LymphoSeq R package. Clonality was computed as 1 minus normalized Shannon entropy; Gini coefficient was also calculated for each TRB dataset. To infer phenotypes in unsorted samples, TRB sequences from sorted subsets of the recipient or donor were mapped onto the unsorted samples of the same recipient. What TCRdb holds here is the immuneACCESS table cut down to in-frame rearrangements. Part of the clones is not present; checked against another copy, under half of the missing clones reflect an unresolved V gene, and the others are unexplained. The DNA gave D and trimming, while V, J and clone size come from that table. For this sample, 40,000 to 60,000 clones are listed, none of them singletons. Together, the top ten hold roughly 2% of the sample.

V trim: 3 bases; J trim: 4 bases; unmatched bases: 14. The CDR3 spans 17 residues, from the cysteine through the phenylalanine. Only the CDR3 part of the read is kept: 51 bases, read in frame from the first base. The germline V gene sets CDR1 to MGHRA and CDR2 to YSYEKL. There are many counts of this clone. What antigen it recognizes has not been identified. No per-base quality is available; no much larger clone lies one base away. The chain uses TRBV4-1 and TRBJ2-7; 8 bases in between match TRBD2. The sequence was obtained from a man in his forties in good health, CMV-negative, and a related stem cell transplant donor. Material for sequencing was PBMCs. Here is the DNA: TGCGCCAGCAGCCAGTTTACATCGGACCGGGAGGGTTACGAGCAGTACTTC. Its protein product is CASSQFTSDREGYEQYF.